A selection of T cell receptor beta chains follows, all from one sample in a study of blood T cells in healthy people across ages. TCRdb ran MiXCR on the 5' RACE reads and lists one entry per CDR3 protein. The table lists approximately 1,000,000 distinct CDR3 sequences, roughly two fifths of them singletons, with less than 15% in the top ten. The sample taken for sequencing was blood. Every receptor here comes from a man aged 18-30 years in good health. Each CDR3 is given with its conserved first and last residue. D genes are given only for firm matches.

V gene: TRBV4-3
D gene: TRBD1
J gene: TRBJ1-1
CDR3 protein: CASSQDAVLAGGTEAFF

V gene: TRBV27
D gene: TRBD2
J gene: TRBJ2-5
CDR3 protein: CASSHQSGGKQETQYF

V gene: TRBV7-9
D gene: NA
J gene: TRBJ1-4
CDR3 protein: CASSSVLFNEKLFF

V gene: TRBV7-2
D gene: TRBD2
J gene: TRBJ2-1
CDR3 protein: CASSLSGVLNNEQFF

V gene: TRBV7-2
D gene: TRBD1
J gene: TRBJ2-1
CDR3 protein: CASSPNRGPNEQFF

V gene: TRBV7-7
D gene: TRBD2
J gene: TRBJ2-2
CDR3 protein: CASSLGTSGGPKNTGELFF

V gene: TRBV21-1
D gene: NA
J gene: TRBJ2-2
CDR3 protein: CASLKGQGRALLTGELFF

V gene: TRBV6-5
D gene: NA
J gene: TRBJ1-1
CDR3 protein: CASSYRSNPNTEAFF

V gene: TRBV10-3
D gene: NA
J gene: TRBJ2-3
CDR3 protein: CAIHAGTANTDTQYF

V gene: TRBV20-1
D gene: NA
J gene: TRBJ2-7
CDR3 protein: CCANQGSYEQYF

V gene: TRBV5-1
D gene: TRBD1
J gene: TRBJ1-5
CDR3 protein: CASRPDRGFYSNQPQHF

V gene: TRBV7-3
D gene: NA
J gene: TRBJ2-3
CDR3 protein: CASSLIGKSTDTQYF

V gene: TRBV10-2
D gene: NA
J gene: TRBJ1-4
CDR3 protein: CASTHGTTNEKLFF

V gene: TRBV2
D gene: TRBD1
J gene: TRBJ2-1
CDR3 protein: CASLGQGAYNGQFF

V gene: TRBV5-1
D gene: NA
J gene: TRBJ1-1
CDR3 protein: CASSFGDVAEAFF

V gene: TRBV7-2
D gene: NA
J gene: NA
CDR3 protein: CASSQVRETQFF

V gene: TRBV30
D gene: NA
J gene: TRBJ2-1
CDR3 protein: CAWNGGSYNEQFF

V gene: TRBV12-3/TRBV12-4
D gene: NA
J gene: TRBJ2-1
CDR3 protein: CASSLGTRFNEQFF

V gene: TRBV14
D gene: TRBD1
J gene: NA
CDR3 protein: CASSQSPTGLETQYF

V gene: TRBV20-1
D gene: NA
J gene: TRBJ2-3
CDR3 protein: CSAHGGPDTQYF

V gene: TRBV5-1
D gene: NA
J gene: TRBJ2-3
CDR3 protein: CASREDPTGLRTDTQYF

V gene: TRBV30
D gene: NA
J gene: TRBJ1-2
CDR3 protein: CAWANLRSGYTF

V gene: TRBV4-2
D gene: TRBD1
J gene: TRBJ1-1
CDR3 protein: CASSLTGTNTEAFF